The 29 T cell receptor beta chains below were found in one sample sequenced in a study of cytomegalovirus exposure and HLA in healthy donors. Primers: 60 Vbeta forward and 13 Jbeta reverse. Only in-frame clones appear in the TCRdb table, and some are missing; sequencing was by immunoSEQ multiplex PCR. The repertoire holds about 180,000 clones, with 76% as singletons. The source material was PBMCs. All receptors come from a woman in her 30s in good health and CMV-seropositive.

The gene calls are TRBV9 and TRBJ1-2, with D unresolved. Germline CDR1 and CDR2: SGDLS and YYNGEE. V gave up 2 bases and J gave up 1 base, with 12 bases separating them. The CDR3 is 15 residues long. The CDR3 DNA is TGTGCCAGCAGCGTCACCCCTACCGTTAACTATGGCTACACCTTC. Protein: CASSVTPTVNYGYTF.

The V gene is TRBV28, the J gene TRBJ1-2; D uncertain. The CDR3 has 17 residues. The germline gives CDR1 MDHEN, CDR2 SYDVKM. Trimming took off 7 bases at V and 3 bases at J, with 24 bases between the two ends. CDR3 residues: CASISWWMGRVDYGYTF. DNA of the CDR3: TGTGCCAGCATTTCGTGGTGGATGGGCCGAGTGGACTATGGCTACACCTTC.

The chain couples TRBV9 to TRBJ1-1; D is uncertain. The V end lost 2 bases, the J end lost 4 bases, and 12 bases lay between the germline ends. In germline, CDR1 is SGDLS, CDR2 YYNGEE. The CDR3 is 14 residues long. CDR3: CASSVGGSGTEAFF. CDR3 coding DNA: TGTGCCAGCAGCGTTGGAGGGTCGGGCACTGAAGCTTTCTTT.

This chain connects TRBV9 to TRBJ1-3; D may be TRBD1 (6 bases). The CDR3 is 17 amino acids. Looked up from germline, CDR1 is SGDLS and CDR2 is YYNGEE. V gave up 0 bases and J gave up 0 bases, with 13 bases separating them. This chain's CDR3 is CASSVEAYRASGNTIYF. The CDR3 DNA sequence: TGTGCCAGCAGCGTAGAGGCATACAGGGCCTCTGGAAACACCATATATTTT. The full variable domain, in which reference TRBV9 and TRBJ1-3 provide the parts outside the CDR3, is DSGVTQTPKHLITATGQRVTLRCSPRSGDLSVYWYQQSLDQGLQFLIQYYNGEERAKGNILERFSAQQFPDLHSELNLSSLELGDSALYFCASSVEAYRASGNTIYFGEGSWLTVV.

The V and J genes are TRBV7-9 and TRBJ2-7; tentative D call: TRBD1 (5 bases). Trimming took off 2 bases at V and 0 bases at J, with 8 bases between the two ends. The germline CDR1 and CDR2 sequences are SEHNR and FQNEAQ (reference sequence). The CDR3 extends over 14 amino acids. The CDR3 coding sequence is TGTGCCAGCAGCTTAACCGACAGCTCCTACGAGCAGTACTTC. Protein: CASSLTDSSYEQYF. Looking up the rest from reference TRBV7-9 and TRBJ2-7 gives the full variable domain: DTGVSQNPRHKITKRGQNVTFRCDPISEHNRLYWYRQTLGQGPEFLTYFQNEAQLEKSRLLSDRFSAERPKGSFSTLEIQRTEQGDSAMYLCASSLTDSSYEQYFGPGTRLTVT.

This sequence joins TRBV28 and TRBJ1-2, with 8 bases identical to TRBD1. Germline CDR1 reads MDHEN; CDR2 reads SYDVKM. The CDR3 length is 12 residues. V shed 11 bases and J 4 bases; nucleotides not matched to a gene: 6. CDR3 amino acids: CAGRQGSYGYTF. CDR3 sequence (DNA): TGTGCCGGGAGACAGGGGAGCTATGGCTACACCTTC.

Turning to this clone: The germline gene is not matched at one end of the junction; a read error may be the cause. The J gene is TRBJ1-4, the V gene TRBV2, with 10 bases matching TRBD1. CDR1 SNHLY and CDR2 FYNNEI come from the germline V gene. The CDR3 loop spans 12 amino acids. CDR3 sequence (DNA): TGTGCCAGGGGGACAGGGGATGAAGAACTGTTTTTT. Its protein is CARGTGDEELFF.

V is TRBV10-3 and J is TRBJ2-3; D may be TRBD2 (7 bases). Germline V gene lookup returns CDR1 ENHRY and CDR2 SYGVKD. The V end was cut by 4 bases, the J end by 10 bases, with 24 bases between. CDR3 length: 16 amino acids. Here the CDR3 DNA reads TGTGCCATCAGTGCCCCTCTAGGGGGGGGCAAAAATGCGCAGTATTTT. Protein product: CAISAPLGGGKNAQYF.

This chain links TRBV5-4 with TRBJ2-3; 9 positions match TRBD2. CDR1 and CDR2 from the germline V gene are SGHNT and YYREEE (reference sequence). The CDR3 is made up of 16 amino acids. With V trimmed by 0 bases and J by 7 bases, 9 bases remained unmatched. The CDR3 reads CASSLARGGTGNTQYF. The CDR3 coding sequence is TGTGCCAGCAGCTTGGCGCGGGGGGGAACTGGGAATACGCAGTATTTT.

This chain joins TRBV7-9 and TRBJ2-5; 7 bases agree with TRBD1. Trimming cost V 5 bases and J 1 base; bases outside gene matches: 13. This CDR3 has 17 residues. Per germline, CDR1 SEHNR and CDR2 FQNEAQ (reference sequence). DNA for the CDR3: TGTGCCAGCAGCCACGGACAGGAGGTTCCTGCCCAAGAGACCCAGTACTTC. Its translation is CASSHGQEVPAQETQYF.

The chain recombines TRBV6-5 with TRBJ2-1; 8 nucleotides match TRBD1. In germline, CDR1 is MNHEY, CDR2 SVGAGI. V lost 6 bases, J lost 7 bases, and 11 bases stayed unmatched. The CDR3 sequence is 15 residues long. CDR3 sequence reads: CASRPARGQKNEQFF. The CDR3 DNA reads as TGTGCCAGCAGACCCGCCAGGGGGCAAAAGAATGAGCAGTTCTTC.

This rearrangement joins TRBV18 to TRBJ2-5, with D tentatively TRBD2 (6 bases). Per germline, CDR1 KGHSH and CDR2 LQKENI. The CDR3 runs to 14 residues. V was trimmed by 1 base and J by 1 base, leaving 7 bases between them. CDR3: CASSPLRGQETQYF. The CDR3 DNA sequence: TGTGCCAGCTCACCACTGCGGGGCCAAGAGACCCAGTACTTC. Full variable domain (missing parts from reference TRBV18 and TRBJ2-5): NAGVMQNPRHLVRRRGQEARLRCSPMKGHSHVYWYRQLPEEGLKFMVYLQKENIIDESGMPKERFSAEFPKEGPSILRIQQVVRGDSAAYFCASSPLRGQETQYFGPGTRLLVL.

This clone has more than one count but fewer than ten. This chain joins TRBV5-1 and TRBJ2-1; 9 bases are shared with TRBD2. V trimming: 5 bases; J trimming: 12 bases; junction bases outside the gene matches: 18. This CDR3 is built from 16 residues. Germline lookup yields CDR1 SGHRS and CDR2 YFSETQ. Written as DNA, the CDR3 is TGCGCCAGCAGACCTCCTAGCGGGGAGCTGAAGGGGGGGCAGTTCTTC. Protein sequence: CASRPPSGELKGGQFF.

The chain couples TRBV19 to TRBJ1-3; maybe TRBD1 (6 bases). Germline CDR1 and CDR2: LNHDA and SQIVND (reference sequence). The CDR3 has 17 residues. V lost 2 bases, J lost 0 bases, and 14 bases lay in between. The CDR3, as DNA: TGTGCCAGTAGTATACTGGACAGAGGTTACTCTGGAAACACCATATATTTT. As protein: CASSILDRGYSGNTIYF.

The V gene is TRBV19, the J gene TRBJ1-5; possible D gene TRBD1, 6 bases. There are 13 residues in the CDR3. Trimming took off 5 bases at V and 5 bases at J, with 10 bases between the two ends. The germline V gene has CDR1 LNHDA and CDR2 SQIVND (reference sequence). The CDR3 DNA reads TGTGCCAGTAGTTTCCCAGGGGATCAGCCCCAGCATTTT. Encoded protein: CASSFPGDQPQHF.

The chain couples TRBV9 to TRBJ1-2, with TRBD1 matching 8 bases. Germline V gives CDR1 SGDLS, CDR2 YYNGEE. V shed 3 bases and J 6 bases; nucleotides not matched to a gene: 13. The CDR3 consists of 16 residues. As DNA, the CDR3 is TGTGCCAGCAGCGCGCGACTTGGACAGGGTAAGGATGGCTACACCTTC. Encoded protein: CASSARLGQGKDGYTF.

This chain joins TRBV6-6 and TRBJ2-2; 7 nucleotides align to TRBD1. Trimming at V came to 8 bases and at J to 2 bases, leaving 5 bases not matched to a gene. Germline values: CDR1 MNHNY, CDR2 SVGAGI (reference sequence). This CDR3 has 14 residues. The CDR3, as DNA: TGTGCCAGCTCTACAGGGGATAACACCGGGGAGCTGTTTTTT. It is translated as CASSTGDNTGELFF.

This clone was detected a few times. The chain recombines TRBV28 with TRBJ2-7, with a weak D call TRBD2 (5 bases). Trimming took 7 bases from V and 2 from J, leaving 12 bases between them. CDR1 is MDHEN, CDR2 SYDVKM, per germline. This CDR3 comprises 13 residues. The CDR3 region has the DNA TGTGCCAGCATTCCTAGCCGTACCTACGAGCAGTACTTC. Translating it yields CASIPSRTYEQYF.

This chain connects TRBV5-1 to TRBJ2-5; 8 positions agree with TRBD1. The J segment lost 6 bases and the V segment lost 0 bases, leaving 4 bases of the junction unmatched. The length of the CDR3 is 14 residues. The germline V gene encodes CDR1 SGHRS and CDR2 YFSETQ. The CDR3 sequence is CASSLGTGPQTQYF. CDR3 DNA: TGCGCCAGCAGCTTGGGGACAGGGCCACAGACCCAGTACTTC.

This rearrangement joins TRBV12-5 to TRBJ2-3; 12 bases line up with TRBD2. Trimming took 6 bases from V and 6 from J; bases not matched to a gene: 4. This CDR3 comprises 14 residues. Germline CDR1 LGHNT, CDR2 FRNRAP. The CDR3, as DNA: TGTGCTAGTGGCGGGACTAGCGGGTACGATACGCAGTATTTT. The encoded protein is CASGGTSGYDTQYF.

The CDR3 nucleotides read TGCGCCAGCAGCTTCGGGGGGCTGAACACCGGGGAGCTGTTTTTT. It yields the protein CASSFGGLNTGELFF. V is TRBV5-1 and J is TRBJ2-2, with TRBD2 as a possible D gene (7 bases). The V end was cut by 2 bases, the J end by 1 base, with 9 bases between. The CDR3 is 15 residues long. Germline V lookup: CDR1 SGHRS, CDR2 YFSETQ.

The chain recombines TRBV6-5 with TRBJ2-1; TRBD1 is a possible D gene (5 bases). The CDR3 covers 16 residues. Trimming left V 2 bases short and J 5 bases short, with 16 bases between. Germline assignment: CDR1 MNHEY and CDR2 SVGAGI. CDR3 sequence: CASSYATVGRNNEQFF. Here the CDR3 DNA reads TGTGCCAGCAGTTACGCGACAGTGGGAAGAAACAATGAGCAGTTCTTC.

V and J are TRBV7-2 and TRBJ2-2; a weak D match, TRBD2 (7 bases). This CDR3 region has 16 residues. In germline, CDR1 is SGHTA, CDR2 FQGNSA. Trimming removed 5 bases from V and 0 bases from J, with 13 bases in between. CDR3 sequence (DNA): TGTGCCAGCAGCGACCGGGGGGCAACGAACACCGGGGAGCTGTTTTTT. Residues: CASSDRGATNTGELFF.

In its sample, this clone was seen a few times. This chain joins TRBV28 and TRBJ2-1, with D perhaps TRBD2 (6 bases). The CDR3 has 14 residues. The V and J ends lost 1 base and 4 bases respectively, with 8 bases between them. Germline CDR1 MDHEN, CDR2 SYDVKM. The CDR3 DNA reads as TGTGCCAGCAGTTTATCGGGGACTTACAATGAGCAGTTCTTC. Its translation is CASSLSGTYNEQFF.

As to this clone: Other DNA variants within this sample encode the same CDR3. The chain couples TRBV19 to TRBJ2-7, with TRBD1 identical over 8 bases. The junction had 3 bases not matched to a gene; V was cut back by 3 bases and J by 2 bases. Germline V gene sequence: CDR1 LNHDA, CDR2 SQIVND (reference sequence). The CDR3 consists of 14 residues. CDR3 coding DNA: TGTGCCAGTAGTATCGACAGGGGTGCCTACGAGCAGTACTTC. It is translated as CASSIDRGAYEQYF.

The genes are TRBV7-9 and TRBJ1-6; TRBD1 might be the D (6 bases). Germline V gene lookup returns CDR1 SEHNR and CDR2 FQNEAQ (reference sequence). This CDR3 is built from 17 residues. Trimming stripped 6 bases from V and 6 bases from J, with 21 bases between. The CDR3 region has the DNA TGTGCCAGCAGTTTTCATGACCTAACAGGGTTTAATTCACCCCTCCACTTT. It codes for CASSFHDLTGFNSPLHF.

The chain couples TRBV6-6 to TRBJ1-4; D possibly corresponds to TRBD1 (6 bases). The CDR3 has 14 residues. Germline CDR1 is MNHNY and CDR2 is SVGAGI (reference sequence). With 6 bases removed from V and 8 bases from J, the gap between germline ends came to 16 bases. This CDR3 reads CASREPGGAEKLFF. The CDR3 nucleotides read TGTGCCAGCAGAGAGCCCGGGGGGGCGGAAAAACTGTTTTTT.

The genes are TRBV4-2 and TRBJ2-2; 7 bases align to TRBD2. From germline, CDR1 is LGHNA and CDR2 YNFKEQ. The ends lost 0 bases at V and 1 base at J; junction bases unmatched: 8. This CDR3 spans 18 amino acids. The CDR3 loop reads CASSQDEGGGRNTGELFF. CDR3 coding DNA: TGTGCCAGCAGCCAAGATGAGGGCGGGGGACGGAACACCGGGGAGCTGTTTTTT.

The chain joins TRBV7-3 to TRBJ1-1; D perhaps matches TRBD1 (6 bases). Between the trimmed V and J ends, which lost 5 bases and 1 base, there was a span of 8 bases. The germline CDR1 and CDR2 sequences are SGHTA and FQGTGA. This CDR3 has 13 residues. For the CDR3, the DNA is TGTGCCAGCAGCCCGGGACAGAACACTGAAGCTTTCTTT. This sequence encodes CASSPGQNTEAFF. The entire variable domain, with the rest obtained from reference TRBV7-3 and TRBJ1-1, is as follows: GAGVSQTPSNKVTEKGKYVELRCDPISGHTALYWYRQSLGQGPEFLIYFQGTGAADDSGLPNDRFFAVRPEGSVSTLKIQRTERGDSAVYLCASSPGQNTEAFFGQGTRLTVV.